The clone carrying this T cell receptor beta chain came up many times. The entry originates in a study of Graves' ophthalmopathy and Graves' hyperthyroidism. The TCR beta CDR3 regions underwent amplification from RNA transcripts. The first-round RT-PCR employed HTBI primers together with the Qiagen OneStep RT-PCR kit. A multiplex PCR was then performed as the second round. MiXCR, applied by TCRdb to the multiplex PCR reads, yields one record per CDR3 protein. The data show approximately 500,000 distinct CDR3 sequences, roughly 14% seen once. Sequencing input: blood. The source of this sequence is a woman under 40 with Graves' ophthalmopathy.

CDR3 sequence: CASSQADRVSSGANVLTF. CDR3 sequence (DNA): TGCGCCAGCAGCCAAGCGGACAGGGTGAGCTCCGGGGCCAACGTCCTGACTTTC. The rearrangement uses TRBV4-1 and TRBJ2-6; 8 nucleotides align to TRBD1. The V segment lost 1 base and the J segment 4 bases; nucleotides outside the gene matches: 9. CDR1 is MGHRA, CDR2 YSYEKL, per germline. The CDR3 totals 18 residues.